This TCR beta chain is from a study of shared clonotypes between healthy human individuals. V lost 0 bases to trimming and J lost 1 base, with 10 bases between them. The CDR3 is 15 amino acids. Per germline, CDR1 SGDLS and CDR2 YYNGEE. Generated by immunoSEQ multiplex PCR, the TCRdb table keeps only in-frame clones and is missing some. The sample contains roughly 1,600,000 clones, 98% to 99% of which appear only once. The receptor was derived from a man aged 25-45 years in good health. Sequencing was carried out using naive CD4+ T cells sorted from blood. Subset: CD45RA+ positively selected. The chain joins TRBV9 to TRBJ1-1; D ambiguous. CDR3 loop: CASSVAPIPNTEAFF. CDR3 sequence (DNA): TGTGCCAGCAGCGTAGCCCCCATCCCGAACACTGAAGCTTTCTTT.